This TCR beta chain was observed in a study of T-cell reconstitution after alpha-beta-depleted transplantation in children. Germline assignment: CDR1 DFQATT and CDR2 SNEGSKA (reference sequence). The CDR3 is made up of 17 amino acids. The junction had 13 bases not matched to a gene; V was cut back by 2 bases and J by 9 bases. This clonotype was counted at least ten times. Unique molecular identifiers tagged the TCRbeta library. TCRdb re-derived calls from the PCR reads in MiXCR, one entry per CDR3 protein. In the table there are some 220,000 distinct CDR3 sequences, about a tenth of which are singletons.

The chain recombines TRBV20-1 with TRBJ1-6; 10 nucleotides agree with TRBD1. The sequence came from a child younger than two with acute myeloid leukemia, due to receive a stem cell transplant. The sequencing here drew on PBMCs, taken before TCRalphabeta/CD19-depleted stem cell transplant. The CDR3 nucleotides read TGCAGTGCTAGACCCCTCGGGACAGGGGATTGGGGTTCACCCCTCCACTTT. Residues: CSARPLGTGDWGSPLHF.